A single sample is the source of the 6 T cell receptor beta chains below, sequenced in a study of CD8+CD57+ T cells in acquired aplastic anemia. Template material for TCR beta VDJ and CDR3 profiling consisted of genomic DNA. TCRdb recomputed calls from the reads with MiXCR, one row per CDR3 protein. Altogether tens of thousands of distinct CDR3 sequences are present, about 50% being singletons, with the ten largest covering less than 2.5%. The sequenced sample was sorted CD4+, CD8+, or CD8+CD57+ T cells (not recorded which) from PBMCs. These receptors originate from a human donor in good health, serving as a control.

This chain joins TRBV10-2 and TRBJ2-3, with 11 nucleotides matching TRBD2. Germline assignment: CDR1 WSHSY and CDR2 SAAADI. The ends lost 4 bases at V and 2 bases at J; junction bases unmatched: 8. The CDR3 covers 17 residues. CDR3 loop: CASSAGRTSGLTDTQYF. CDR3 coding DNA: TGCGCCAGCAGTGCTGGGAGGACTAGCGGGCTCACAGATACGCAGTATTTT.

The rearrangement links TRBV29-1 to TRBJ1-2; 10 positions match TRBD1. Germline-derived CDR1 and CDR2 are SQVTM and ANQGSEA. There are 14 residues in the CDR3. V lost 3 bases to trimming and J lost 7 bases; unmatched junction nucleotides: 8. DNA of the CDR3: TGCAGCGTTGAGGCGGGGGGACAGGGGTCTGGCTACACCTTC. This translates into CSVEAGGQGSGYTF. Variable domain in full (rest from reference TRBV29-1 and TRBJ1-2): SAVISQKPSRDICQRGTSLTIQCQVDSQVTMMFWYRQQPGQSLTLIATANQGSEATYESGFVIDKFPISRPNLTFSTLTVSNMSPEDSSIYLCSVEAGGQGSGYTFGSGTRLTVV.

The genes are TRBV7-9 and TRBJ2-3; possibly TRBD1 for D (5 bases). Per the germline V gene, CDR1 is SEHNR and CDR2 is FQNEAQ (reference sequence). The CDR3 sequence is 13 residues long. Trimming shortened V by 11 bases and J by 1 base, and 13 bases separated the two germline ends. The chain's CDR3 is CAARGGGTDTQYF. DNA of the CDR3: TGTGCCGCTAGGGGCGGAGGCACAGATACGCAGTATTTT.

The V call is TRBV24-1, the J call TRBJ2-5, with 9 bases aligning to TRBD1. Germline V CDR1 and CDR2: KGHDR, SFDVKD. V trimming: 5 bases; J trimming: 5 bases; junction bases outside the gene matches: 8. The CDR3 has 15 residues. Written as DNA, the CDR3 is TGTGCCACCAGTGTGTACAGGGGGCTACGGGAGACCCAGTACTTC. Its protein is CATSVYRGLRETQYF.

Comments on this clonotype: It is likely a read error, because the conserved phenylalanine at the end of the CDR3 is missing. V gene TRBV19 combines with J gene TRBJ1-4, with 7 nucleotides matching TRBD1. The V gene end was trimmed by 6 bases and the J gene end by 8 bases; junction bases not matched to a gene: 9. Germline lookup yields CDR1 LNHDA and CDR2 SQIVND (reference sequence). This CDR3 is built from 14 residues. CDR3: CASSQDRTGEKLFS. CDR3 bases: TGTGCCAGTAGCCAAGACCGGACAGGCGAAAAACTGTTTTCT.

The rearrangement links TRBV20-1 to TRBJ2-1, with 8 bases identical to TRBD2. Germline V gives CDR1 DFQATT, CDR2 SNEGSKA (reference sequence). The CDR3 contains 15 residues. After removal of 8 bases from V and 8 bases from J, the junction contained 17 bases not matched to a gene. Written as DNA, the CDR3 is TGCAGTCTCCGGGGGCGGGGGGCGATGCTGGATGAGCAGTTCTTC. This encodes CSLRGRGAMLDEQFF.